These T cell receptor beta chains were read from a single sample in a study of cytomegalovirus exposure and HLA in healthy donors. Measured with immunoSEQ multiplex PCR; TCRdb has only the in-frame clones, and not every one. The sample carries 55,000 to 75,000 clones, over 85% recorded once. Sequences were obtained from PBMCs. The receptors were sampled from a man between 18 and 29 years old in good health and CMV-seropositive. Each CDR3 is given with its conserved first and last residue. Each record gives: V gene, clone size, J gene, D gene, CDR3 protein, CDR3 DNA. A D gene is named only where the DNA matches it firmly. Size is stated for part of the rows, as once, few or many counts, or as a class when the clone is expanded.

V gene: TRBV6-5; clone size: NA; J gene: TRBJ1-1; D gene: TRBD1; CDR3 protein: CASSLGTGGNTEAFF; CDR3 DNA: TGTGCCAGCAGTTTGGGGACAGGGGGGAACACTGAAGCTTTCTTT
V gene: TRBV19; clone size: NA; J gene: TRBJ2-3; D gene: NA; CDR3 protein: CASSGGKRTQYF; CDR3 DNA: TGTGCCAGTAGTGGAGGAAAGCGGACCCAGTATTTT
V gene: TRBV19; clone size: NA; J gene: TRBJ1-3; D gene: TRBD1; CDR3 protein: CASSIWTGATGNTIYF; CDR3 DNA: TGTGCCAGTAGTATTTGGACAGGCGCTACTGGAAACACCATATATTTT
V gene: TRBV7-6; clone size: NA; J gene: TRBJ2-6; D gene: NA; CDR3 protein: CASSPRTEAGANVLTF; CDR3 DNA: TGTGCCAGCAGCCCCAGGACAGAAGCTGGGGCCAACGTCCTGACTTTC
V gene: TRBV27; clone size: once; J gene: TRBJ1-5; D gene: NA; CDR3 protein: CASSLSGGARQPQHF; CDR3 DNA: TGTGCCAGCAGTTTATCGGGGGGGGCACGTCAGCCCCAGCATTTT
V gene: TRBV29-1; clone size: NA; J gene: TRBJ2-7; D gene: NA; CDR3 protein: CSVEDGRGSYEQYF; CDR3 DNA: TGCAGCGTTGAAGACGGCAGGGGATCCTACGAGCAGTACTTC
V gene: TRBV7-7; clone size: NA; J gene: TRBJ2-5; D gene: TRBD2; CDR3 protein: CASSIGTSGGETQYF; CDR3 DNA: TGTGCCAGCAGCATCGGGACTAGCGGGGGAGAGACCCAGTACTTC
V gene: TRBV27; clone size: NA; J gene: TRBJ1-2; D gene: NA; CDR3 protein: CASSFTLRSGYTF; CDR3 DNA: TGTGCCAGCAGTTTCACTCTCCGGAGTGGCTACACCTTC
V gene: TRBV7-9; clone size: few; J gene: TRBJ1-1; D gene: TRBD1; CDR3 protein: CASSPAKGQTNTEAFF; CDR3 DNA: TGTGCCAGCAGCCCGGCCAAGGGACAGACGAACACTGAAGCTTTCTTT
V gene: TRBV7-2; clone size: NA; J gene: TRBJ1-2; D gene: NA; CDR3 protein: CASSLAGVPYGYTF; CDR3 DNA: TGTGCCAGCAGCTTAGCAGGGGTCCCCTATGGCTACACCTTC
V gene: TRBV5-1; clone size: NA; J gene: TRBJ2-3; D gene: NA; CDR3 protein: CASHLGSSTDTQYF; CDR3 DNA: TGCGCCAGCCACCTAGGTTCTAGCACAGATACGCAGTATTTT
V gene: TRBV4-1; clone size: NA; J gene: TRBJ2-7; D gene: NA; CDR3 protein: CASSQGRNYEQYF; CDR3 DNA: TGCGCCAGCAGCCAAGGGCGGAACTACGAGCAGTACTTC
V gene: TRBV5-1; clone size: NA; J gene: TRBJ2-7; D gene: TRBD1; CDR3 protein: CASSSRDRAYEQYF; CDR3 DNA: TGCGCCAGCAGCAGCCGGGACAGGGCTTACGAGCAGTACTTC
V gene: TRBV10-3; clone size: NA; J gene: TRBJ2-1; D gene: NA; CDR3 protein: CAIGANEQFF; CDR3 DNA: TGTGCCATCGGGGCTAATGAGCAGTTCTTC
V gene: TRBV9; clone size: NA; J gene: TRBJ1-1; D gene: NA; CDR3 protein: CASSAHRDRANTEAFF; CDR3 DNA: TGTGCCAGCAGCGCGCACAGGGATAGGGCGAACACTGAAGCTTTCTTT
V gene: TRBV9; clone size: NA; J gene: TRBJ2-2; D gene: NA; CDR3 protein: CASSVRGPGELFF; CDR3 DNA: TGTGCCAGCAGCGTAAGAGGTCCCGGGGAGCTGTTTTTT
V gene: TRBV5-6; clone size: NA; J gene: TRBJ1-1; D gene: NA; CDR3 protein: CASSLVGAPTEAFF; CDR3 DNA: TGTGCCAGCAGCTTGGTAGGGGCCCCCACTGAAGCTTTCTTT
V gene: TRBV14; clone size: NA; J gene: TRBJ2-1; D gene: NA; CDR3 protein: CASSHSRSSYNEQFF; CDR3 DNA: TGTGCCAGCAGCCATTCGCGGAGCTCCTACAATGAGCAGTTCTTC
V gene: TRBV11-2; clone size: NA; J gene: TRBJ2-7; D gene: TRBD2; CDR3 protein: CASSPGLAGAYEQYF; CDR3 DNA: TGTGCCAGCAGCCCCGGACTAGCGGGGGCCTACGAGCAGTACTTC
V gene: TRBV10-2; clone size: NA; J gene: TRBJ2-1; D gene: TRBD1; CDR3 protein: CASRTGGGEQFF; CDR3 DNA: TGCGCCAGCAGGACAGGGGGCGGTGAGCAGTTCTTC
V gene: TRBV2; clone size: NA; J gene: TRBJ2-1; D gene: TRBD2; CDR3 protein: CASRFSGGGSYNEQFF; CDR3 DNA: TGTGCCAGCAGATTTAGCGGGGGAGGTTCCTACAATGAGCAGTTCTTC
V gene: TRBV7-6; clone size: NA; J gene: TRBJ2-3; D gene: TRBD2; CDR3 protein: CASSQRTSGRSDTQYF; CDR3 DNA: TGTGCCAGCAGCCAACGGACTAGCGGGAGGAGTGATACGCAGTATTTT
V gene: TRBV19; clone size: once; J gene: TRBJ1-2; D gene: TRBD1; CDR3 protein: CASFNRGRGYGYTF; CDR3 DNA: TGTGCCAGTTTTAACAGGGGGCGCGGCTATGGCTACACCTTC
V gene: TRBV15; clone size: NA; J gene: TRBJ1-1; D gene: NA; CDR3 protein: CATSRSQGLSTEAFF; CDR3 DNA: TGTGCCACCAGCAGATCGCAGGGGTTGAGCACTGAAGCTTTCTTT
V gene: TRBV6-1; clone size: NA; J gene: TRBJ2-5; D gene: TRBD2; CDR3 protein: CASSVTSGGAETQYF; CDR3 DNA: TGTGCCAGCAGTGTGACTAGCGGGGGGGCAGAGACCCAGTACTTC
V gene: TRBV7-9; clone size: NA; J gene: TRBJ1-4; D gene: TRBD1; CDR3 protein: CASSPGLARGEKLFF; CDR3 DNA: TGTGCCAGCAGCCCAGGCCTGGCCAGGGGGGAAAAACTGTTTTTT
V gene: TRBV7-3; clone size: NA; J gene: TRBJ2-7; D gene: TRBD2; CDR3 protein: CASSALAVNAYEQYF; CDR3 DNA: TGTGCCAGCAGCGCGCTAGCGGTCAACGCCTACGAGCAGTACTTC
V gene: TRBV19; clone size: NA; J gene: TRBJ2-2; D gene: TRBD1; CDR3 protein: CASSSGRFRGSNTGELFF; CDR3 DNA: TGTGCCAGTAGTTCAGGCCGATTCAGGGGGTCGAACACCGGGGAGCTGTTTTTT
V gene: TRBV5-1; clone size: NA; J gene: TRBJ2-7; D gene: TRBD2; CDR3 protein: CASSLEMASGGRYF; CDR3 DNA: TGCGCCAGCAGCTTGGAGATGGCCAGCGGGGGCAGGTACTTC
V gene: TRBV7-2; clone size: NA; J gene: TRBJ1-1; D gene: NA; CDR3 protein: CASSLRREGDTEAFF; CDR3 DNA: TGTGCCAGCAGCTTAAGGCGCGAGGGAGACACTGAAGCTTTCTTT
V gene: TRBV4-1; clone size: few; J gene: TRBJ2-1; D gene: TRBD2; CDR3 protein: CASSEQGLAGNEQFF; CDR3 DNA: TGCGCCAGCAGCGAGCAAGGACTAGCGGGAAATGAGCAGTTCTTC
V gene: TRBV5-6; clone size: NA; J gene: TRBJ2-7; D gene: NA; CDR3 protein: CASSLKGVRLYEQYF; CDR3 DNA: TGTGCCAGCAGCTTGAAGGGAGTCAGACTCTACGAGCAGTACTTC
V gene: TRBV27; clone size: NA; J gene: TRBJ1-5; D gene: NA; CDR3 protein: CASSLSGINQPQHF; CDR3 DNA: TGTGCCAGCAGTTTATCCGGGATCAATCAGCCCCAGCATTTT
V gene: TRBV2; clone size: NA; J gene: TRBJ1-3; D gene: NA; CDR3 protein: CASSPDSPGNTIYF; CDR3 DNA: TGTGCCAGCAGTCCCGACAGCCCTGGAAACACCATATATTTT
V gene: TRBV19; clone size: NA; J gene: TRBJ1-5; D gene: TRBD1; CDR3 protein: CASSWGQGWDQPQHF; CDR3 DNA: TGTGCCAGTAGTTGGGGACAGGGTTGGGATCAGCCCCAGCATTTT
V gene: TRBV7-2; clone size: NA; J gene: TRBJ2-3; D gene: NA; CDR3 protein: CASSPRSGASTDTQYF; CDR3 DNA: TGTGCCAGCAGCCCCCGGAGCGGAGCTAGCACAGATACGCAGTATTTT
V gene: TRBV29-1; clone size: once; J gene: TRBJ2-1; D gene: NA; CDR3 protein: CSVEGPRSSYNEQFF; CDR3 DNA: TGCAGCGTTGAAGGGCCGCGGAGCTCCTACAATGAGCAGTTCTTC
V gene: TRBV27; clone size: NA; J gene: TRBJ1-4; D gene: TRBD1; CDR3 protein: CASRPTGAIEGEKLFF; CDR3 DNA: TGTGCCAGCAGGCCTACAGGGGCCATAGAGGGGGAAAAACTGTTTTTT
V gene: TRBV4-1; clone size: NA; J gene: TRBJ2-1; D gene: TRBD1; CDR3 protein: CASSYPGQVVYNEQFF; CDR3 DNA: TGCGCCAGCAGTTATCCGGGACAGGTGGTTTACAATGAGCAGTTCTTC
V gene: TRBV10-1; clone size: NA; J gene: TRBJ2-7; D gene: NA; CDR3 protein: CASSRGISYEQYF; CDR3 DNA: TGCGCCAGCAGTCGGGGGATCTCCTACGAGCAGTACTTC
V gene: TRBV9; clone size: NA; J gene: TRBJ2-5; D gene: NA; CDR3 protein: CASSVDGQTKETQYF; CDR3 DNA: TGTGCCAGCAGCGTAGACGGACAGACTAAAGAGACCCAGTACTTC
V gene: TRBV4-1; clone size: NA; J gene: TRBJ1-1; D gene: NA; CDR3 protein: CASSQDRNTEAFF; CDR3 DNA: TGCGCCAGCAGCCAAGACAGGAACACTGAAGCTTTCTTT
V gene: TRBV2; clone size: NA; J gene: TRBJ2-7; D gene: NA; CDR3 protein: CASVRPRDEQYF; CDR3 DNA: TGTGCCAGTGTCCGGCCGCGGGACGAGCAGTACTTC
V gene: TRBV27; clone size: NA; J gene: TRBJ2-1; D gene: TRBD2; CDR3 protein: CASSPIAGGYSSYNEQFF; CDR3 DNA: TGTGCCAGCAGTCCTATAGCGGGAGGGTACAGCTCCTACAATGAGCAGTTCTTC
V gene: TRBV4-1; clone size: NA; J gene: TRBJ1-2; D gene: NA; CDR3 protein: CASSQDPGGLLGYTF; CDR3 DNA: TGCGCCAGCAGCCAAGACCCCGGCGGGCTCCTCGGCTACACCTTC
V gene: TRBV5-1; clone size: NA; J gene: TRBJ2-5; D gene: NA; CDR3 protein: CASSSRVGRQETQYF; CDR3 DNA: TGCGCCAGCAGCTCCAGGGTGGGTCGACAAGAGACCCAGTACTTC
V gene: TRBV7-8; clone size: NA; J gene: TRBJ1-1; D gene: NA; CDR3 protein: CASSLNRVGTEAFF; CDR3 DNA: TGTGCCAGCAGCTTAAACAGGGTAGGCACTGAAGCTTTCTTT
V gene: TRBV13; clone size: NA; J gene: TRBJ2-3; D gene: TRBD2; CDR3 protein: CASSSPSGGQDTQYF; CDR3 DNA: TGTGCCAGCAGCTCCCCTTCGGGGGGGCAAGATACGCAGTATTTT
V gene: TRBV5-1; clone size: NA; J gene: TRBJ2-6; D gene: NA; CDR3 protein: CASSPGDYSGANVLTF; CDR3 DNA: TGCGCCAGCAGTCCAGGGGACTACTCTGGGGCCAACGTCCTGACTTTC
V gene: TRBV27; clone size: NA; J gene: TRBJ2-7; D gene: TRBD2; CDR3 protein: CASSLAHRGGYEQYF; CDR3 DNA: TGTGCCAGCAGTTTGGCGCATCGGGGGGGCTACGAGCAGTACTTC
V gene: TRBV7-8; clone size: NA; J gene: TRBJ1-1; D gene: NA; CDR3 protein: CASITTGYTEAFF; CDR3 DNA: TGTGCCAGCATCACTACAGGGTACACTGAAGCTTTCTTT
V gene: TRBV5-6; clone size: NA; J gene: TRBJ1-1; D gene: NA; CDR3 protein: CASSLVGDVAEAFF; CDR3 DNA: TGTGCCAGCAGCTTGGTGGGAGATGTGGCTGAAGCTTTCTTT